The 7 T cell receptor beta chains below come from one sample, sequenced in a study of T cells in Graves' hyperthyroidism and ophthalmopathy. The source material, RNA transcripts, was used to amplify TCR beta CDR3 regions. First-round RT-PCR targeting the TCR CDR3 was performed with the HTBI primer set. A single record per CDR3 protein comes from TCRdb applying MiXCR to the multiplex PCR reads. The sample includes 490,000 or so distinct CDR3 sequences, roughly 22% of them seen just once. Source material: blood. These receptors all stem from a woman in her seventies with Graves' ophthalmopathy.

The gene calls are TRBV28 and TRBJ2-1; 8 nucleotides match TRBD1. The CDR3 is made up of 14 amino acids. Germline V gives CDR1 MDHEN, CDR2 SYDVKM. Trimming took 8 bases from V and 4 from J; bases not matched to a gene: 7. This CDR3 is CASYQGQAYNEQFF. The CDR3 coding sequence is TGTGCCAGCTACCAGGGACAGGCGTACAATGAGCAGTTCTTC. Full variable domain (remainder filled in from reference TRBV28 and TRBJ2-1): DVKVTQSSRYLVKRTGEKVFLECVQDMDHENMFWYRQDPGLGLRLIYFSYDVKMKEKGDIPEGYSVSREKKERFSLILESASTNQTSMYLCASYQGQAYNEQFFGPGTRLTVL.

This clonotype was observed at least ten times. V usage is TRBV29-1 and J usage is TRBJ2-3; D is perhaps TRBD1 or TRBD2 (5 bases each). With 5 bases removed from V and 4 bases from J, the gap between germline ends came to 19 bases. From germline, CDR1 is SQVTM and CDR2 ANQGSEA. The CDR3 runs 15 residues. CDR3 DNA sequence: TGCAGCGTTCCCCCCGGGGCAGGGATCGCAGATACGCAGTATTTT. This sequence encodes CSVPPGAGIADTQYF.

This clonotype was counted at least ten times. This chain joins TRBV7-8 and TRBJ2-5; no clear D. V dropped 5 bases and J dropped 7 bases, with 8 bases sitting between them. The CDR3 length is 11 residues. Germline V gives CDR1 SGHVS, CDR2 FQNEAQ. CDR3: CASSPSVTQYF. In DNA, the CDR3 is TGTGCCAGCAGCCCCTCGGTGACCCAGTACTTC.

The chain combines TRBV7-2 with TRBJ1-5, with 8 bases fitting TRBD1. Trimming removed 5 bases from V and 1 base from J; junction bases left unmatched: 10. CDR3 size: 17 residues. Germline V gene lookup returns CDR1 SGHTA and CDR2 FQGNSA. CDR3 in amino acids: CASSPGPQGASNQPQHF. In nucleotides, the CDR3 is TGTGCCAGCAGCCCCGGCCCGCAGGGGGCGAGCAATCAGCCCCAGCATTTT.

The chain carries TRBV5-1 and TRBJ2-7; weak D call: TRBD2 (6 bases). Trimming shortened V by 0 bases and J by 1 base, and 11 bases separated the two germline ends. Germline CDR1 and CDR2: SGHRS and YFSETQ. This CDR3 region has 15 residues. CDR3 in DNA: TGCGCCAGCAGCTTGGAGGACTACAGTTCCTACGAGCAGTACTTC. It encodes CASSLEDYSSYEQYF. The full variable domain, rest sourced from reference TRBV5-1 and TRBJ2-7, is KAGVTQTPRYLIKTRGQQVTLSCSPISGHRSVSWYQQTPGQGLQFLFEYFSETQRNKGNFPGRFSGRQFSNSRSEMNVSTLELGDSALYLCASSLEDYSSYEQYFGPGTRLTVT.

This clonotype was found a few times. This chain joins TRBV7-9 and TRBJ2-1; D uncertain. The germline V gene encodes CDR1 SEHNR and CDR2 FQNEAQ (reference sequence). Trimming removed 2 bases from V and 0 bases from J, with 5 bases in between. The CDR3 covers 14 residues. The chain's CDR3 is CASSLLVSYNEQFF. The CDR3 DNA reads TGTGCCAGCAGCTTACTAGTCTCCTACAATGAGCAGTTCTTC.

With respect to this clonotype: Given a much more abundant clone one base away, this may be a read error. This sequence joins TRBV7-2 and TRBJ1-5; D unclear. From germline, CDR1 is SGHTA and CDR2 FQGNSA. The V end lost 5 bases, the J end lost 5 bases, and 13 bases lay between the germline ends. CDR3 length equals 14 residues. CDR3 nucleotides: TGTGCCAGCAGCCTCGAAACCTGCGATCAGCCCCAGCATTTT. It is translated as CASSLETCDQPQHF.